The clone carrying this T cell receptor beta chain was counted a few times. The CDR3 has 13 residues. Per the germline V gene, CDR1 is SGHRS and CDR2 is YFSETQ. Trimming took 3 bases from V and 1 from J, leaving 8 bases between them. The record originates from a study of T cells in Graves' hyperthyroidism and ophthalmopathy. Regions amplified from RNA transcripts were the TCR beta CDR3 regions. TCR CDR3 regions were first amplified by RT-PCR with HTBI primers. Using its own MiXCR run on the multiplex PCR reads, TCRdb lists one record per CDR3 protein. The sample lists approximately 700,000 distinct CDR3 sequences, about 45% seen once, with less than 9% in the top ten. Lactation, pregnancy, other autoimmune disease or uncontrolled infection excluded patients.

The rearrangement uses TRBV5-1 and TRBJ2-7, with D hard to call. The source material was peripheral blood or thyroid tissue (not recorded which). This TCR came from an adult man with Graves' disease, either hyperthyroidism or ophthalmopathy (not recorded which). Written as DNA, the CDR3 is TGCGCCAGCAGCTCCGTATCTTCCTACGAGCAGTACTTC. Its protein is CASSSVSSYEQYF.